This TCR beta chain was identified in a study of identical twins. Regarding the study as a whole: Twins shared out-of-frame alpha sequences with excess low generation probability.

Germline CDR1 ENHRY, CDR2 SYGVKD. There are 15 residues in the CDR3. V was trimmed by 2 bases and J by 1 base, leaving 9 bases between them. This clonotype has only a few counts. Its antigen is not known. TCRdb reprocessed the 5' RACE reads via MiXCR and lists one record per CDR3 protein. The sample lists about 790,000 distinct CDR3 sequences, 15% to 20% occurring once. This same sample was also taken into another study, of T cells expressing NK-cell markers. From that paper: Restriction of sorting to alpha-beta TCR T cells was accomplished in several experiments using an anti-gamma-delta TCR antibody.

This clonotype originated in a woman aged 18-30 years in good health. The chain has TRBV10-3 and TRBJ2-4; tentatively, D is TRBD1 or TRBD2 (5 bases each). Sequenced input: PBMCs. CDR3 in DNA: TGTGCCATCAGTGAGAAGTGGGGGGCCAAAAACATTCAGTACTTC. Translated, it gives CAISEKWGAKNIQYF.